The 5 T cell receptor beta chains below all came from one sample that was sequenced in a study of blood T cell repertoires in COVID-19. The data were produced by immunoSEQ multiplex PCR, yet TCRdb's version contains in-frame clones alone and is incomplete. The table lists about 160,000 clones, roughly 80% of them singletons. The sequenced material came from peripheral blood. Receptor source: a woman aged 40-49 years with COVID-19, enrolled during active disease.

The chain combines TRBV28 with TRBJ2-5, with TRBD2 identical over 9 bases. The length of the CDR3 is 15 residues. Unmatched junction bases numbered 7, after V lost 6 bases and J lost 2 bases. In germline, CDR1 is MDHEN, CDR2 SYDVKM. The CDR3 nucleotides read TGTGCCAGCAGGGTTCTAGCGGGGATTCAAGAGACCCAGTACTTC. This sequence encodes CASRVLAGIQETQYF.

The rearrangement uses TRBV6-5 and TRBJ1-3, with TRBD1 matching 8 bases. This CDR3 contains 15 residues. V gave up 7 bases and J gave up 0 bases; unmatched junction bases: 5. Germline V gives CDR1 MNHEY, CDR2 SVGAGI. The CDR3 nucleotides are TGTGCCAGCACTCCGGACAGGGACTCTGGAAACACCATATATTTT. Translation gives CASTPDRDSGNTIYF.

The rearrangement joins TRBV19 to TRBJ1-2; D unresolved. The CDR3 is 14 amino acids. Germline V CDR1 and CDR2: LNHDA, SQIVND (reference sequence). Trimming left V 5 bases short and J 8 bases short, with 18 bases between. The CDR3 protein is CASSPGVRSGGYTF. The CDR3, as DNA: TGTGCCAGTAGTCCCGGGGTTCGAAGCGGGGGCTACACCTTC.

CDR3 sequence: CASNPRGGASSNQPQHF. For the CDR3, the DNA is TGTGCCAGTAATCCTAGGGGGGGAGCATCTAGCAATCAGCCCCAGCATTTT. The rearrangement links TRBV19 to TRBJ1-5, with D perhaps matching TRBD1 (6 bases). This CDR3 region has 17 residues. Germline lookup yields CDR1 LNHDA and CDR2 SQIVND (reference sequence). V gave up 7 bases and J gave up 0 bases, with 19 bases separating them.

The chain joins TRBV25-1 to TRBJ2-2; possibly TRBD2 for D (5 bases). This CDR3 comprises 14 residues. V lost 4 bases to trimming and J lost 7 bases, with 13 bases between them. From germline, CDR1 is MGHDK and CDR2 SYGVNS. DNA for the CDR3: TGTGCCAGCAGTGCCTACCTAGACTACGGGGAGCTGTTTTTT. Encoded protein: CASSAYLDYGELFF.